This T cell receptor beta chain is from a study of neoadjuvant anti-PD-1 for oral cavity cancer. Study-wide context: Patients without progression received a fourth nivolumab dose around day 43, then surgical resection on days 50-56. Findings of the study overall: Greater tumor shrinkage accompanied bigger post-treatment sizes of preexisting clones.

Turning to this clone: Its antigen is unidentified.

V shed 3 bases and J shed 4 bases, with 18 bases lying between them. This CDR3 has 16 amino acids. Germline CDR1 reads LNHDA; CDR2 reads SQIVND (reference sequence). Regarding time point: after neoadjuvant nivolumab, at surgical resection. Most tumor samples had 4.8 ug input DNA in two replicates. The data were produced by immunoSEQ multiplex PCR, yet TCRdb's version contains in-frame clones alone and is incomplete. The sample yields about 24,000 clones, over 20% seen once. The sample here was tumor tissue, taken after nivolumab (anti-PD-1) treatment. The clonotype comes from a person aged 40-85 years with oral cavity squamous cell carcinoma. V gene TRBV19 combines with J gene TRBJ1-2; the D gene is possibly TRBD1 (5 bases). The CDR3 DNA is TGTGCCAGTAGTATTGGGACGGTGAAGGCGGGCTATGGCTACACCTTC. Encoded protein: CASSIGTVKAGYGYTF.